The 6 T cell receptor beta chains presented below share a single source sample, sequenced in a study of cytomegalovirus exposure and HLA in healthy donors. PCR employed 60 Vbeta and 13 Jbeta primers. Repertoires were generated with immunoSEQ multiplex PCR, while TCRdb's copy carries only in-frame clones and drops some. The table has about 110,000 clones, roughly four fifths seen once; the top ten hold about 1.5%. Sequenced input: PBMCs. The receptors were sampled from a man in his fifties or sixties in good health and CMV-seronegative.

Note on this clone: The junction departs from the called germline gene at one end, perhaps through a read error. The chain couples TRBV7-9 to TRBJ1-5; a weak D match, TRBD1 (6 bases). The germline CDR1 and CDR2 sequences are SEHNR and FQNEAQ (reference sequence). The CDR3 spans 14 residues. CDR3 protein: CSSSPTGFYQPQHF. In nucleotides, the CDR3 is TGTTCCAGCAGCCCCACAGGGTTTTATCAGCCCCAGCATTTT.

This clone turned up a few times. The genes are TRBV4-1 and TRBJ2-1; TRBD2 agrees at 8 bases. The germline gives CDR1 MGHRA, CDR2 YSYEKL. V shed 3 bases and J 6 bases; nucleotides not matched to a gene: 7. The CDR3 sequence is 15 residues long. For the CDR3, the DNA is TGCGCCAGCAGCCACTGGCGGGGGGACATCAATGAGCAGTTCTTC. Amino acid sequence: CASSHWRGDINEQFF.

The rearrangement links TRBV4-1 to TRBJ2-1; possibly TRBD2 for D (5 bases). V was clipped by 0 bases and J by 6 bases, with 12 bases between them. The CDR3 spans 15 residues. CDR1 and CDR2 from the germline V gene are MGHRA and YSYEKL. As DNA, the CDR3 is TGCGCCAGCAGCCAAGATGGACTTGTGATCAATGAGCAGTTCTTC. As protein: CASSQDGLVINEQFF.

The chain is built from TRBV27 and TRBJ2-2; 11 nucleotides line up with TRBD2. The V gene end was trimmed by 6 bases and the J gene end by 7 bases; junction bases not matched to a gene: 7. The length of the CDR3 is 15 residues. Germline CDR1 is MNHEY and CDR2 is SMNVEV (reference sequence). Written as DNA, the CDR3 is TGTGCCAGCAGCCTTAGCGGGGGGGCGGGCGGGGAGCTGTTTTTT. Translation: CASSLSGGAGGELFF.

The genes are TRBV7-2 and TRBJ1-1; D gene ambiguous. CDR1 is SGHTA and CDR2 is FQGNSA in the germline V gene. The CDR3 runs to 13 residues. Between the trimmed V and J ends, which lost 3 bases and 5 bases, there was a span of 10 bases. DNA of the CDR3: TGTGCCAGCAGCTTCGGCGGGGTGACTGAAGCTTTCTTT. Translating gives CASSFGGVTEAFF.

Remarks on this clone: Within the sample, other DNA sequences also encode this same CDR3. The V and J genes are TRBV5-1 and TRBJ2-3; possibly TRBD2 for D (6 bases). The length of the CDR3 is 16 residues. Germline-derived CDR1 and CDR2 are SGHRS and YFSETQ. V gave up 4 bases and J gave up 6 bases, with 21 bases separating them. Here the CDR3 reads CASSLHGTYREDTQYF. CDR3 coding DNA: TGCGCCAGCAGCCTCCATGGAACCTACCGGGAGGATACGCAGTATTTT.